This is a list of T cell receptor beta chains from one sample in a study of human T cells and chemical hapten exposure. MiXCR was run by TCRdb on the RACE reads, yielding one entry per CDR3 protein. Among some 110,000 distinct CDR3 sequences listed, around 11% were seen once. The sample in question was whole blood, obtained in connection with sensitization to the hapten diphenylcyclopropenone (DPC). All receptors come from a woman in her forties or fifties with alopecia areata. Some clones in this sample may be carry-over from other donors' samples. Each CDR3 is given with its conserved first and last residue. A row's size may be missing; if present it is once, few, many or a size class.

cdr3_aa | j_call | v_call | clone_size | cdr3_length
CAIRRGWARDTDTQYF | TRBJ2-3 | TRBV10-3 | . | 16
CASSSLLRSEQYF | TRBJ2-7 | TRBV6-6 | few | 13
CASSLPRNSGNTIYF | TRBJ1-3 | TRBV5-4 | . | 15
CASSQRLGGTCFF | TRBJ2-1 | TRBV7-2 | . | 13
CASSLAYSGANVLTF | TRBJ2-6 | TRBV6-5 | few | 15
CASSPDRNYGYTF | TRBJ1-2 | TRBV18 | many | 13
CASSYMTAEGATEAFF | TRBJ1-1 | TRBV6-5 | . | 16
CASSTQGGNEQYF | TRBJ2-7 | TRBV12-3/TRBV12-4 | many | 13
CASSVDGGRNQPQHF | TRBJ1-5 | TRBV9 | few | 15
CASSPLQRNLYEQYF | TRBJ2-7 | TRBV12-3/TRBV12-4 | few | 15
CSASMVTGRNEQYF | TRBJ2-7 | TRBV20-1 | many | 14
CSARTGGAYNSPLHF | TRBJ1-6 | TRBV20-1 | few | 15
CAITLERGLGELFF | TRBJ2-2 | TRBV10-3 | few | 14
CASSLGAEETQYF | TRBJ2-5 | TRBV13 | few | 13
CASSQEGGSHGGYTF | TRBJ1-2 | TRBV3-1 | . | 15
CASSPTPGTAIPDTQYF | TRBJ2-3 | TRBV7-2 | few | 17
CASVRQTLPYEQYF | TRBJ2-7 | TRBV28 | many | 14
CASSPRGSGSSYEQYF | TRBJ2-7 | TRBV28 | few | 16
CASSYFSGGPTDTQYF | TRBJ2-3 | TRBV6-5 | . | 16
CASMTFLDKNIQYF | TRBJ2-4 | TRBV28 | . | 14
CASSASMESYNSPLHF | TRBJ1-6 | TRBV10-2 | few | 16
CATSEGQGFRNGYTF | TRBJ1-2 | TRBV24-1 | few | 15
CASSPMTGNNQPQHF | TRBJ1-5 | TRBV27 | few | 15
CASSYSQGQGYGYTF | TRBJ1-2 | TRBV6-5 | . | 15
CASSPAYRDTNTEAFF | TRBJ1-1 | TRBV18 | few | 16
CASSMGQSSTDTQYF | TRBJ2-3 | TRBV5-1 | . | 15
CATSRDTQGTEKLFF | TRBJ1-4 | TRBV15 | few | 15
CASSHGQIAEAFF | TRBJ1-1 | TRBV5-5 | . | 13
CSAGDNYGYTF | TRBJ1-2 | TRBV20-1 | . | 11